This TCR beta chain comes out of a study of OX40 agonist ivuxolimab in advanced cancers. General study findings and limits: In the 0.1-3.0 mg/kg groups, partial responders showed among the lowest expansion.

Deletions cut 2 bases from V and 5 bases from J, with 16 bases between. The length of the CDR3 is 15 residues. CDR1 and CDR2 (germline): MNHEY, SVGAGI. Turning to this clone: Its target is not known.

The table came from immunoSEQ multiplex PCR; TCRdb's copy has only in-frame clones and leaves some out. This table has 50,000 to 75,000 clones, about 88% appearing once. V usage is TRBV6-5 and J usage is TRBJ2-7; possible D gene TRBD2, 6 bases. The receptor was isolated from an adult with an advanced solid tumor such as melanoma, head and neck, liver or kidney cancer. Sequencing was performed on CD4+ or CD8+ T cells sorted from blood, taken in a trial of the OX40 agonist ivuxolimab. Here the CDR3 reads CASSYLGSPANEQYF. The CDR3 nucleotides read TGTGCCAGCAGTTACCTCGGGAGCCCGGCCAACGAGCAGTACTTC.